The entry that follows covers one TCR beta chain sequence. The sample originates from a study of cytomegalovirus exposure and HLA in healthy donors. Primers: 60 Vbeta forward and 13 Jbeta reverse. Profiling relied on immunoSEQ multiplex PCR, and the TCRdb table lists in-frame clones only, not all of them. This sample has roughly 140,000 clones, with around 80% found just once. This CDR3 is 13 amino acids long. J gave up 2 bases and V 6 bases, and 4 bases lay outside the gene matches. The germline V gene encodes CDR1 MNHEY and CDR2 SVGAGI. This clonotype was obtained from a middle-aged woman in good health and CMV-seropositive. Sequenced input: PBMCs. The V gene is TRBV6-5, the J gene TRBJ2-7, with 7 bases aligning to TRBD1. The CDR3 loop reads CASSITGAYEQYF. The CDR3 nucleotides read TGTGCCAGCAGCATTACAGGGGCCTACGAGCAGTACTTC.